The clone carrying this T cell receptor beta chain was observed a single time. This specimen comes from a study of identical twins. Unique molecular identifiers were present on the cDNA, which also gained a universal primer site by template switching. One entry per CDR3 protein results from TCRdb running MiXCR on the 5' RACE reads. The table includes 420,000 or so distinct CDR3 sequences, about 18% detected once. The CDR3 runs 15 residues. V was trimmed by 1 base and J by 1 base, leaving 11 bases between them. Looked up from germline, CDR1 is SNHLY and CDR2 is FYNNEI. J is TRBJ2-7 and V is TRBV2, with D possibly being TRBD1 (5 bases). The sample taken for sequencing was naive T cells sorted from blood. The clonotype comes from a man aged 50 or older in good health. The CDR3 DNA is TGTGCCAGCAGTGAAGTGACAGCCACATCCTACGAGCAGTACTTC. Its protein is CASSEVTATSYEQYF.